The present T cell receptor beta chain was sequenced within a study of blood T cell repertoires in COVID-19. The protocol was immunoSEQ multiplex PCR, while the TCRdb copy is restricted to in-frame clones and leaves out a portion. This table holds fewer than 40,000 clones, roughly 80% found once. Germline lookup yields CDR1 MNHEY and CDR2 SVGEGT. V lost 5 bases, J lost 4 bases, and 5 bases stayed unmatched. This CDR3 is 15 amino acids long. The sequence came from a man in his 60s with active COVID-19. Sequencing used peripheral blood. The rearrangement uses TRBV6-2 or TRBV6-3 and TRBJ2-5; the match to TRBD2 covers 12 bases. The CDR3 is CASSPGLAGRETQYF. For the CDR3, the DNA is TGTGCCAGCAGTCCCGGACTAGCGGGGCGAGAGACCCAGTACTTC.